The clone carrying this T cell receptor (beta chain) showed up just a few times. Per the original methods: Scientists estimated how many nucleated cells there were by amplifying reference gene primers. Profiling relied on immunoSEQ multiplex PCR, and the TCRdb table lists in-frame clones only, not all of them. V, J and clone size were drawn from that table, and D and trimming were deduced from the DNA. The top ten hold 7.2% of the sample, which has about 150,000 clones, 84% seen once. The data were taken from a study of blood T cell repertoires in COVID-19. Study-wide background: Whether acute or convalescent, the COVID-19 samples came from the United States, Italy and Spain. PBMCs, B-cell-depleted T cells, or T cells provided the cDNA or gDNA that made up the material.

The specimen sequenced was peripheral blood. This receptor was identified in a woman aged 50 to 60 in a cohort sampled during active or convalescent COVID-19.

The CDR3 nucleotides are TGTGCCAGCAGTCCGAGCCTAGACCCCTATGAAGGCTACACCTTC. Its protein is CASSPSLDPYEGYTF. The chain uses TRBV6-5 and TRBJ1-2; D unresolved. Trimming stripped 5 bases from V and 8 bases from J, with 21 bases between. The germline CDR1 and CDR2 sequences are MNHEY and SVGAGI. The CDR3 extends over 15 amino acids.